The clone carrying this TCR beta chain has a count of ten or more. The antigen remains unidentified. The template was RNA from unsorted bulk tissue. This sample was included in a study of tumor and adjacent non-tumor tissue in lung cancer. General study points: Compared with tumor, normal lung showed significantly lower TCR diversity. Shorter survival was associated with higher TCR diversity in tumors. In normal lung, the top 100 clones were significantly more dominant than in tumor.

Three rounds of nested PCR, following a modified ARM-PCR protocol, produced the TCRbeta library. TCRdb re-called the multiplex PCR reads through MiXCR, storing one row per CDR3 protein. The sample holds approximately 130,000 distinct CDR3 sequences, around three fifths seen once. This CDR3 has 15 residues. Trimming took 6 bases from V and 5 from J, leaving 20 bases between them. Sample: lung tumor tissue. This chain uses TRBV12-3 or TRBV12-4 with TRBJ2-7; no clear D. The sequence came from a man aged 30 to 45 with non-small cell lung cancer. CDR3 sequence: CASSPDPRRINEQYF. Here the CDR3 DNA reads TGTGCCAGCAGCCCAGACCCTCGGCGGATAAACGAGCAGTACTTC.